This TCR beta chain is drawn from a study of CD8 T cells in ankylosing spondylitis. General study results and limits: According to the report, clones linked to the disease were significantly enriched in matched synovial fluid samples taken from ankylosing spondylitis patients. A TCR beta motif of eight highly homologous variants appeared characteristic of ankylosing spondylitis blood.

In germline, CDR1 is DFQATT, CDR2 SNEGSKA (reference sequence). The germline V and J ends were trimmed by 6 bases and 4 bases, with 15 bases remaining between them. The CDR3 spans 13 residues. Quantitative 5'-RACE with molecular barcodes was used to make the TCR beta libraries. TCRdb itself ran the 5' RACE reads through MiXCR, one entry per CDR3 protein. The repertoire consists of about 540,000 distinct CDR3 sequences, with roughly 12% occurring once and the leading ten covering about 6.8%. This clonotype was counted only a few times. What it binds is not known. The specimen was blood, either unsorted or a sorted T cell fraction (not recorded which). This clonotype was sampled from a male donor with ankylosing spondylitis. The rearrangement uses TRBV20-1 and TRBJ2-5; D unclear. CDR3 bases: TGCAGTGCGACCGGGCTCCTTCTAGAGACCCAGTACTTC. Amino acids: CSATGLLLETQYF.